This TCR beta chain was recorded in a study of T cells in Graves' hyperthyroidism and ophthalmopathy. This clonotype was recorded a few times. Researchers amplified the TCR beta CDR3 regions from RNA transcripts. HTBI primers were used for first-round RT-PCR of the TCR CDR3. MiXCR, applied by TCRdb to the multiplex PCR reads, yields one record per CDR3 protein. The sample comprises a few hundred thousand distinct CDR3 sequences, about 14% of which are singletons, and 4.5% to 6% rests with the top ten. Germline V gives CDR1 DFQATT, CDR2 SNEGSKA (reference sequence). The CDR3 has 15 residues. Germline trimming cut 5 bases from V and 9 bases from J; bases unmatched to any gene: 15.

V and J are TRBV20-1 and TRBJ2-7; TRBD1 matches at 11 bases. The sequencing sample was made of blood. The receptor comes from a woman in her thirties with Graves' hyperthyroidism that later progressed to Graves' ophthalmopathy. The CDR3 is CSALSGQGAREAQYF. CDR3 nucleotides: TGCAGTGCTCTATCCGGACAGGGGGCACGGGAGGCGCAGTACTTC.